The 22 T cell receptor beta chains below all came from one sample that was sequenced in a study of T cells in localized non-small cell lung cancer (dated by TCRdb to 2020 to 2021). Preparation of the library involved the immunoSEQ multiplex PCR assay. TCRdb took this table from immuneACCESS and kept in-frame rearrangements with V and J called. Such tables lack part of the clones; where checked against another copy, unresolved V genes explain under half of the gap, and the rest is unexplained. For this sample the table gives about 20,000 clones, of which around nine tenths were detected only once. 22% of the sample lies in the top ten. The material was PBMCs, obtained before any cancer treatment. The receptors here all came from a man aged 40 to 70 with stage II squamous cell lung carcinoma.

This chain joins TRBV10-2 and TRBJ1-6; D uncertain. The CDR3 totals 17 residues. From germline, CDR1 is WSHSY and CDR2 SAAADI. The V gene lost 2 bases and the J gene lost 0 bases, with 11 bases spanning the gap. The CDR3 sequence: CASSENAASSYNSPLHF. DNA of the CDR3: TGCGCCAGCAGTGAGAATGCAGCTAGCTCCTATAATTCACCCCTCCACTTT.

The rearrangement links TRBV7-3 to TRBJ2-2; 9 nucleotides match TRBD1. V shed 4 bases and J 5 bases; nucleotides not matched to a gene: 11. Per germline, CDR1 SGHTA and CDR2 FQGTGA. The CDR3 is 17 amino acids. CDR3 amino acids: CASSSSRDRVRTGELFF. The CDR3 region has the DNA TGTGCCAGCAGCTCTTCCCGGGACAGGGTTCGAACCGGGGAGCTGTTTTTT.

The J gene is TRBJ2-5, the V gene TRBV5-4, with D perhaps assigned TRBD1 or TRBD2 (5 bases each). The V gene lost 3 bases and the J gene lost 4 bases, with 16 bases spanning the gap. This CDR3 contains 15 residues. The germline V gene encodes CDR1 SGHNT and CDR2 YYREEE (reference sequence). CDR3 in DNA: TGTGCCAGCAGCTACACTCTTGGGACGAGAGAGACCCAGTACTTC. Amino acids: CASSYTLGTRETQYF.

The V and J genes are TRBV5-1 and TRBJ1-4; D is unclear. The CDR3 length is 13 residues. Deletions cut 4 bases from V and 8 bases from J, with 12 bases between. Germline CDR1 SGHRS, CDR2 YFSETQ. In DNA, the CDR3 is TGCGCCAGCAGCCCACTGTCCTCCGAAAAACTGTTTTTT. The encoded protein is CASSPLSSEKLFF.

The rearrangement joins TRBV10-3 to TRBJ1-4; D is perhaps TRBD1 (5 bases). The V end lost 6 bases, the J end lost 8 bases, and 16 bases lay between the germline ends. CDR3 size: 14 residues. In germline, CDR1 is ENHRY, CDR2 SYGVKD. The CDR3 loop reads CAISRDLGGEKLFF. The CDR3, as DNA: TGTGCCATCAGCCGGGACCTCGGAGGGGAAAAACTGTTTTTT.

V gene TRBV10-3 combines with J gene TRBJ1-3; possibly TRBD1 for D (6 bases). V gave up 8 bases and J gave up 4 bases, with 6 bases separating them. Germline values: CDR1 ENHRY, CDR2 SYGVKD. This CDR3 contains 11 residues. DNA of the CDR3: TGTGCCATCGGACAGGGAAACACCATATATTTT. Translating it yields CAIGQGNTIYF.

The chain uses TRBV6-6 and TRBJ1-5; weak D call: TRBD1 (6 bases). CDR3 length: 15 amino acids. V was cut by 5 bases and J by 4 bases, with 15 bases left in between. Germline V gene lookup returns CDR1 MNHNY and CDR2 SVGAGI (reference sequence). The chain's CDR3 is CASSIQGWKNQPQHF. CDR3 in DNA: TGTGCCAGCAGTATCCAGGGGTGGAAAAATCAGCCCCAGCATTTT.

The table lists this clone with a few counts. This chain uses TRBV7-2 with TRBJ1-1; TRBD1 is a possible D gene (5 bases). V was clipped by 5 bases and J by 3 bases, with 25 bases between them. Germline CDR1 is SGHTA and CDR2 is FQGNSA. This CDR3 contains 18 residues. CDR3 in DNA: TGTGCCAGCAGCACTACCTGGCCACGGGGGTCTGTGGACACTGAAGCTTTCTTT. This sequence encodes CASSTTWPRGSVDTEAFF.

This rearrangement joins TRBV30 to TRBJ1-1, with D uncertain. The CDR3 is 13 residues long. Trimming shortened V by 0 bases and J by 1 base, and 6 bases separated the two germline ends. Germline loops: CDR1 GTSNPN, CDR2 SVGIG (reference sequence). CDR3: CAWSVWRNTEAFF. CDR3 in DNA: TGTGCCTGGAGTGTATGGAGGAACACTGAAGCTTTCTTT. Together with reference TRBV30 and TRBJ1-1, the CDR3 gives the full variable domain: SQTIHQWPATLVQPVGSPLSLECTVEGTSNPNLYWYRQAAGRGLQLLFYSVGIGQISSEVPQNLSASRPQDRQFILSSKKLLLSDSGFYLCAWSVWRNTEAFFGQGTRLTVV.

This chain joins TRBV7-2 and TRBJ2-5, with 9 bases fitting TRBD2. Germline V gene data show CDR1 as SGHTA and CDR2 as FQGNSA. CDR3 length: 15 amino acids. With V trimmed by 4 bases and J by 5 bases, 8 bases remained unmatched. CDR3 bases: TGTGCCAGCAGCTACAACAGCGGGGGGCATGAGACCCAGTACTTC. It translates to CASSYNSGGHETQYF.

J is TRBJ2-5 and V is TRBV9; no reliable D call. The CDR3 consists of 13 residues. V shed 0 bases and J shed 2 bases, with 5 bases lying between them. Per the germline V gene, CDR1 is SGDLS and CDR2 is YYNGEE. The CDR3 nucleotides are TGTGCCAGCAGCGTAGCCCCACAAGAGACCCAGTACTTC. It encodes CASSVAPQETQYF.

The V call is TRBV28, the J call TRBJ1-1, with a weak D call TRBD1 (6 bases). This CDR3 region has 12 residues. In germline, CDR1 is MDHEN, CDR2 SYDVKM. V lost 3 bases and J 5 bases, leaving 7 bases between the germline ends. CDR3 in DNA: TGTGCCAGCAGTTTCAGGGGTACTGAAGCTTTCTTT. Translation gives CASSFRGTEAFF.

The CDR3 sequence: CASSLRRAWETQYF. The CDR3 DNA sequence: TGTGCCAGCAGCTTAAGAAGGGCCTGGGAGACCCAGTACTTC. The chain recombines TRBV7-2 with TRBJ2-5, with D hard to call. V lost 2 bases to trimming and J lost 5 bases, with 12 bases between them. This CDR3 contains 14 residues. CDR1 and CDR2 (germline): SGHTA, FQGNSA.

The chain combines TRBV1 with TRBJ2-7; the table assigns TRBD1, which was not confirmed against the DNA. TRBV1 is shown as a pseudogene. CDR3 size: 17 residues. This chain's CDR3 is CTSSQVFPYRGTYEQYF. As DNA, the CDR3 is TGCACCAGCAGCCAAGTGTTCCCGTACAGGGGAACCTACGAGCAGTACTTC.

For the CDR3, the DNA is TGTGCCAGCAGTACACGACAGGGGCCCGGGGCCAACGTCCTGACTTTC. It is translated as CASSTRQGPGANVLTF. The chain links TRBV5-5 to TRBJ2-6; 8 bases align to TRBD1. The CDR3 is 16 residues long. The V segment lost 5 bases and the J segment 4 bases; nucleotides outside the gene matches: 8. Germline V gene lookup returns CDR1 SGHKS and CDR2 YYEKEE (reference sequence).

This rearrangement joins TRBV27 to TRBJ2-1, with 11 bases lining up with TRBD1. The CDR3 has 15 residues. Trimming at V came to 7 bases and at J to 3 bases, leaving 5 bases not matched to a gene. The V gene's germline CDR1 is MNHEY and CDR2 SMNVEV (reference sequence). CDR3 DNA: TGTGCCAGCAACGCCGGGACAGGGGGCTACAATGAGCAGTTCTTC. Protein: CASNAGTGGYNEQFF.

Worth noting for this clone: At one boundary the junction diverges from the germline segment, which might be a read error. This chain links TRBV27 with TRBJ1-1; 11 bases are a match to TRBD1. Germline lookup yields CDR1 MNHEY and CDR2 SMNVEV (reference sequence). The CDR3 has 16 amino acids. The CDR3 DNA sequence: TGTGCCGGCAGTTTACTGGGACAGGGGGAAATCACTGAAGCTTTCTTT. Translated, it gives CAGSLLGQGEITEAFF.

This rearrangement joins TRBV4-1 to TRBJ2-7, with 8 positions matching TRBD2. Germline V CDR1 and CDR2: MGHRA, YSYEKL. J gave up 0 bases and V 1 base, and 8 bases lay outside the gene matches. The CDR3 extends over 17 amino acids. The CDR3 sequence is CASSQVTAGVSSYEQYF. CDR3 nucleotides: TGCGCCAGCAGCCAAGTCACAGCGGGGGTCAGCTCCTACGAGCAGTACTTC.

The chain links TRBV14 to TRBJ2-1, with 8 positions matching TRBD2. V gave up 4 bases and J gave up 4 bases; unmatched junction bases: 9. The CDR3 is made up of 16 amino acids. The germline V gene has CDR1 SGHDN and CDR2 FVKESK. CDR3 loop: CASSRLTSEHYNEQFF. The CDR3 DNA reads as TGTGCCAGCAGCCGCCTGACTAGCGAGCATTACAATGAGCAGTTCTTC.

V gene TRBV7-9 combines with J gene TRBJ2-7; weak D call: TRBD2 (5 bases). Germline V gene data show CDR1 as SEHNR and CDR2 as FQNEAQ (reference sequence). The V end lost 0 bases, the J end lost 3 bases, and 12 bases lay between the germline ends. The CDR3 has 15 amino acids. The CDR3 is CASSLARFGLYEQYF. The CDR3 nucleotides read TGTGCCAGCAGCTTAGCCAGGTTTGGACTCTACGAGCAGTACTTC.

The rearrangement links TRBV2 to TRBJ2-5, with D unclear. CDR1 is SNHLY, CDR2 FYNNEI, per germline. There are 14 residues in the CDR3. Trimming took 8 bases from V and 3 from J, leaving 16 bases between them. Here the CDR3 reads CASVLNSPKETQYF. The CDR3 DNA follows: TGTGCCAGCGTCCTGAACAGTCCGAAAGAGACCCAGTACTTC.

The chain employs TRBV5-5 and TRBJ2-5; D possibly corresponds to TRBD2 (6 bases). V was pared by 0 bases and J by 2 bases, with 14 bases between. This CDR3 spans 16 amino acids. Germline V gene lookup returns CDR1 SGHKS and CDR2 YYEKEE (reference sequence). The CDR3 is CASSLVFGGVQETQYF. In nucleotides, the CDR3 is TGTGCCAGCAGCTTGGTCTTCGGGGGAGTACAAGAGACCCAGTACTTC.